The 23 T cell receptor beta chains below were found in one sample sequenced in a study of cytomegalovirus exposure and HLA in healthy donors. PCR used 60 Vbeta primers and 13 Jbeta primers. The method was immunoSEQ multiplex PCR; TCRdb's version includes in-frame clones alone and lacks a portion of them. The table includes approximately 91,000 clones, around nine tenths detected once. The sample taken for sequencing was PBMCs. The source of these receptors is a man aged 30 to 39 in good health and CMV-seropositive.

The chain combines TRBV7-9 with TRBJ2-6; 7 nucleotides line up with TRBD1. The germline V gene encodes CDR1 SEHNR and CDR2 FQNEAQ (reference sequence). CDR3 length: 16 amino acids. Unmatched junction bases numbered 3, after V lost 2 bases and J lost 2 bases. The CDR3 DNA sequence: TGTGCCAGCAGCTTACCCAGGGGGACTGGGGCCAACGTCCTGACTTTC. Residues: CASSLPRGTGANVLTF.

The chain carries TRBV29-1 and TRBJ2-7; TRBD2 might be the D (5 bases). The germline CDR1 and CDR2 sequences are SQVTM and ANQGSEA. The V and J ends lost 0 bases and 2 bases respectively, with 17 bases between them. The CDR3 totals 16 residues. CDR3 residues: CSVEEDLGVVTYEQYF. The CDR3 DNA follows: TGCAGCGTTGAAGAGGATTTGGGAGTAGTTACCTACGAGCAGTACTTC.

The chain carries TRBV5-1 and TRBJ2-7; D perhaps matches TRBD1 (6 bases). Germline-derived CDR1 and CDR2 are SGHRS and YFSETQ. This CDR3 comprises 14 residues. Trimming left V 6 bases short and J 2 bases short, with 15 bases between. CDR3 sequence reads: CASNQKDRAYEQYF. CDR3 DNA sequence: TGCGCCAGCAACCAAAAGGACAGAGCCTACGAGCAGTACTTC.

CDR3 in DNA: TGTGCCAGCAGCTTAGCGGACCTCCCCGAATACGAGCAGTACTTC. Translation: CASSLADLPEYEQYF. This chain connects TRBV5-4 to TRBJ2-7; possibly TRBD2 for D (5 bases). V gave up 2 bases and J gave up 4 bases, with 16 bases separating them. The CDR3 length is 15 residues. CDR1 and CDR2 from the germline V gene are SGHNT and YYREEE (reference sequence).

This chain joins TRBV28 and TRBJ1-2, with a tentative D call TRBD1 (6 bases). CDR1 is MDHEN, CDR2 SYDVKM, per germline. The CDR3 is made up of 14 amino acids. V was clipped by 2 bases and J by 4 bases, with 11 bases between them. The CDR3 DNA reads TGTGCCAGCAGTTTACCCTTACAGGGCTATGGCTACACCTTC. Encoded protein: CASSLPLQGYGYTF.

The CDR3 region has the DNA TGTGCCAGCAGTGAAGTCGGGAGGACTGAAGCTTTCTTT. Its translation is CASSEVGRTEAFF. V usage is TRBV6-1 and J usage is TRBJ1-1; D is undetermined. The germline V gene has CDR1 MNHNS and CDR2 SASEGT. CDR3 length: 13 amino acids. V was cut by 1 base and J by 5 bases, with 8 bases left in between.

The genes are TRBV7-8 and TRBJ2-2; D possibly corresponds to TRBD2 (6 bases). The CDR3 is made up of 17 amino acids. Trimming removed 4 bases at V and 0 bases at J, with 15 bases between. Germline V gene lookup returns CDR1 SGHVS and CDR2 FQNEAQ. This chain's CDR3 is CASSSHIGTSNTGELFF. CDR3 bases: TGTGCCAGCAGCTCCCACATTGGGACTTCGAACACCGGGGAGCTGTTTTTT.

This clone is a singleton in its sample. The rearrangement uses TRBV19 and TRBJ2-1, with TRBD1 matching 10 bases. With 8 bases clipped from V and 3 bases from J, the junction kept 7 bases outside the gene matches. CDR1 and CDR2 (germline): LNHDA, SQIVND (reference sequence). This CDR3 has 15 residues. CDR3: CASQTGTGDYNEQFF. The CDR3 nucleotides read TGTGCCAGTCAGACCGGGACAGGGGACTACAATGAGCAGTTCTTC.

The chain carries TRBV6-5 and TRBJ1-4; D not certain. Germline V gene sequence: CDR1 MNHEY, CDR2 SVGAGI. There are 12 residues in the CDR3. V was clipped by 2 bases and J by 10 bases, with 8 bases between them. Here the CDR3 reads CASSYPGGKLFF. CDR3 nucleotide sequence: TGTGCCAGCAGTTACCCGGGAGGAAAACTGTTTTTT.

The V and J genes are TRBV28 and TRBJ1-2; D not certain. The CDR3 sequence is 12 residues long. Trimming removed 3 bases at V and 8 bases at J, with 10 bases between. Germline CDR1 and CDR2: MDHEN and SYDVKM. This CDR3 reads CASSFNGQGYTF. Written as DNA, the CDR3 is TGTGCCAGCAGTTTTAATGGGCAAGGCTACACCTTC.

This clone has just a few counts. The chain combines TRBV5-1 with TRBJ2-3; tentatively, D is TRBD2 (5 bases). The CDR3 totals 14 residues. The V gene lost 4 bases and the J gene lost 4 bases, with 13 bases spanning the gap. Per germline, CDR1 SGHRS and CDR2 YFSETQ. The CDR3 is CASSLDLASDTQYF. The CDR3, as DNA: TGCGCCAGCAGCCTTGATTTAGCGTCAGATACGCAGTATTTT.

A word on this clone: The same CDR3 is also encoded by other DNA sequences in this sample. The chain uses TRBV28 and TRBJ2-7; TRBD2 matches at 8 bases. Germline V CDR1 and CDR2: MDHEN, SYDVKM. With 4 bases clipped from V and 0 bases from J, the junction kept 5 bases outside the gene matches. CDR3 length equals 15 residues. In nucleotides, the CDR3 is TGTGCCAGCAGTTATAGACTAGCGCCCTCCTACGAGCAGTACTTC. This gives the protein CASSYRLAPSYEQYF.

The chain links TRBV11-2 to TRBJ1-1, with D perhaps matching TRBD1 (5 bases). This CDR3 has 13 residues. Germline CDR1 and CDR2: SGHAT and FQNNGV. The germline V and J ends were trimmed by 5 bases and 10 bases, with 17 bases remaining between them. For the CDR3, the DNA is TGTGCCAGCAGCCCCAGTAATCAGGGTGGAGCTTTCTTT. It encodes CASSPSNQGGAFF.

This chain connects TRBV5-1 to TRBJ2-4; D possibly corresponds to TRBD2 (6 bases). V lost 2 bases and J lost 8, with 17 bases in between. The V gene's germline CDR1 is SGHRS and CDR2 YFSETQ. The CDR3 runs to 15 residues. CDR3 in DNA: TGCGCCAGCAGCTTAATGGAGGGGAGTCCGGACATTCAGTACTTC. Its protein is CASSLMEGSPDIQYF. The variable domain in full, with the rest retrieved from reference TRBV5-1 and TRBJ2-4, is KAGVTQTPRYLIKTRGQQVTLSCSPISGHRSVSWYQQTPGQGLQFLFEYFSETQRNKGNFPGRFSGRQFSNSRSEMNVSTLELGDSALYLCASSLMEGSPDIQYFGAGTRLSVL.

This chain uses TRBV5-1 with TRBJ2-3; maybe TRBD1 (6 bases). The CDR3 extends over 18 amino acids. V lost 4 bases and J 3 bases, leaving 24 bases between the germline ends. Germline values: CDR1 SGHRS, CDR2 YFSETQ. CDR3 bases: TGCGCCAGCAGCCGCGGTGGGGGCCGAGGGAAGGTGACAGATACGCAGTATTTT. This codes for CASSRGGGRGKVTDTQYF.

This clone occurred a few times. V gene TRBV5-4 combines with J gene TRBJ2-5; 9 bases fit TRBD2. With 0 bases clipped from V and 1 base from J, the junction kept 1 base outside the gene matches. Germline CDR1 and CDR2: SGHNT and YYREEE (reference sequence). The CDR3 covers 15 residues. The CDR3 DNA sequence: TGTGCCAGCAGCTTGGCGACTAGCGGCCAAGAGACCCAGTACTTC. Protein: CASSLATSGQETQYF. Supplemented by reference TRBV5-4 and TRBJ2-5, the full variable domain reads ETGVTQSPTHLIKTRGQQVTLRCSSQSGHNTVSWYQQALGQGPQFIFQYYREEENGRGNFPPRFSGLQFPNYSSELNVNALELDDSALYLCASSLATSGQETQYFGPGTRLLVL.

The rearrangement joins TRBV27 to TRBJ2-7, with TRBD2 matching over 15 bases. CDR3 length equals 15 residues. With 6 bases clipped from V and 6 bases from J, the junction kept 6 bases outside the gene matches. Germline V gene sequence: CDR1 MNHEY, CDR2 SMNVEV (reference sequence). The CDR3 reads CASRQGTSGRSEQYF. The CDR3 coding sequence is TGTGCCAGCAGACAGGGGACTAGCGGGAGGAGCGAGCAGTACTTC.

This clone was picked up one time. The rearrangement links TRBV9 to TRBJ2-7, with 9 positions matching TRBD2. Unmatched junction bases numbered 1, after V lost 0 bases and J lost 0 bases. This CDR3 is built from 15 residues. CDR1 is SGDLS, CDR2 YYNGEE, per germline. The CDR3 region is CASSVGLADSYEQYF. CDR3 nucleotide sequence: TGTGCCAGCAGCGTAGGACTAGCGGACTCCTACGAGCAGTACTTC.

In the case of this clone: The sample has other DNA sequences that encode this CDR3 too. The CDR3 DNA reads as TGTGCCAGCTCACACCGGGACAGCCTTTGGCCCCAGCATTTT. Amino acid sequence: CASSHRDSLWPQHF. V usage is TRBV18 and J usage is TRBJ1-5; 7 bases align to TRBD1. This CDR3 is built from 14 residues. J lost 9 bases, V lost 4 bases, and 9 bases had no gene match. The germline gives CDR1 KGHSH, CDR2 LQKENI.

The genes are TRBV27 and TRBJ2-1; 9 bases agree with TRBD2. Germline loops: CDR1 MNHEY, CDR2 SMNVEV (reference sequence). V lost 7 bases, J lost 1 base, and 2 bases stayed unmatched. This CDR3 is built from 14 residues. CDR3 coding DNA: TGTGCCAGCACCCTAGCGGGATCCTACAATGAGCAGTTCTTC. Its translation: CASTLAGSYNEQFF.

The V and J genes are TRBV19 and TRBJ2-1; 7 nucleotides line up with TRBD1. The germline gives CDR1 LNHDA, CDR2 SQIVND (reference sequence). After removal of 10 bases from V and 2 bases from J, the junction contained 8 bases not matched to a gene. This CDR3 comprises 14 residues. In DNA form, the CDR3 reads TGTGCCACCCTCCGACAGGGCGCCTACAATGAGCAGTTCTTC. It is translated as CATLRQGAYNEQFF.

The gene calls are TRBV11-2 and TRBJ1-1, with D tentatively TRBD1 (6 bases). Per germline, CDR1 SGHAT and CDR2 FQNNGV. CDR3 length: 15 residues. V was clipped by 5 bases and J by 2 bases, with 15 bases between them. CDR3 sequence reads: CASSLAGTLNTEAFF. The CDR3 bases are TGTGCCAGCAGCCTGGCCGGGACACTCAACACTGAAGCTTTCTTT. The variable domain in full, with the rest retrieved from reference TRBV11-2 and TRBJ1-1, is EAGVAQSPRYKIIEKRQSVAFWCNPISGHATLYWYQQILGQGPKLLIQFQNNGVVDDSQLPKDRFSAERLKGVDSTLKIQPAKLEDSAVYLCASSLAGTLNTEAFFGQGTRLTVV.

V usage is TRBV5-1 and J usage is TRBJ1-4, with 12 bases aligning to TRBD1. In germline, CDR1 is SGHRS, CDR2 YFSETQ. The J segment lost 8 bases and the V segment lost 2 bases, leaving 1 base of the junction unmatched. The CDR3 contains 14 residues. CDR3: CASSFGTGGEKLFF. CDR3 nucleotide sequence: TGCGCCAGCAGCTTCGGGACAGGGGGCGAAAAACTGTTTTTT.